The rows below give T cell receptor beta chains drawn from one sample of a study of molecular identifiers for immune sequencing clone quantification. TCRdb itself ran the PCR reads through MiXCR, one entry per CDR3 protein. The top ten clones hold roughly 0.7% of a sample with roughly 300,000 distinct CDR3 sequences, 24% of them seen once. The sequenced material came from naive CD8+ T cells from blood, with Jurkat cell RNA spiked in. These TCRs come from a human donor in good health. Some libraries in this study had Jurkat cell RNA spiked in. CDR3s include the opening cysteine and the closing phenylalanine or tryptophan. The order of the fields is clone size, V gene, D gene, J gene, CDR3 protein, CDR3 DNA. D genes are given only for firm matches. Size is stated for part of the rows, as once, few or many counts, or as a class when the clone is expanded.

>few|TRBV19|TRBD1|TRBJ1-5
CASSIVGGGEIQPQHF
TGTGCCAGTAGTATTGTCGGAGGGGGCGAGATCCAGCCCCAGCATTTT
>many|TRBV11-2|.|TRBJ2-3
CASSLGSQISTDTQYF
TGTGCCAGCAGCTTAGGCAGCCAGATCAGCACAGATACGCAGTATTTT
>few|TRBV28|.|TRBJ2-3
CASSDPDETDTQYF
TGTGCCAGCAGTGACCCGGACGAAACAGATACGCAGTATTTT
>.|TRBV11-2|.|TRBJ1-1
CASSLEMTLNTEAFF
TGTGCCAGCAGCTTAGAGATGACCTTGAACACTGAAGCTTTCTTT
>many|TRBV4-1|TRBD1|TRBJ2-7
CASSQHSGQGAGEQYF
TGCGCCAGCAGCCAACACTCGGGACAGGGGGCAGGGGAGCAGTACTTC
>few|TRBV27|TRBD1|TRBJ2-7
CASTDHYRGYEQYF
TGTGCCAGCACCGACCACTACAGGGGGTACGAGCAGTACTTC
>many|TRBV19|.|TRBJ1-5
CASSPWGSSQPQHF
TGTGCCAGTAGTCCCTGGGGGTCTAGCCAGCCCCAGCATTTT
>many|TRBV12-3/TRBV12-4|TRBD2|TRBJ2-2
CASSPRAGGRTGELFF
TGTGCCAGCAGCCCTCGGGCGGGGGGGCGTACCGGGGAGCTGTTTTTT
>.|TRBV7-8|TRBD2|TRBJ2-5
CASSFPRRSWGGDDQETQYF
TGTGCCAGCAGCTTTCCTCGCAGGTCTTGGGGGGGGGACGACCAAGAGACCCAGTACTTC
>few|TRBV28|.|TRBJ2-5
CASSSGPRAQETQYF
TGTGCCAGCAGTTCGGGCCCGAGGGCCCAAGAGACCCAGTACTTC
>many|TRBV2|TRBD1|TRBJ2-7
CASSLLRDSSYEQYF
TGTGCCAGCAGTTTGCTCCGGGACAGCTCCTACGAGCAGTACTTC
>few|TRBV28|.|TRBJ1-2
CASSSRAVDVRYGYTF
TGTGCCAGCAGTTCTAGAGCCGTGGACGTACGGTATGGCTACACCTTC
>.|TRBV7-9|.|TRBJ1-1
CASSPHEGSKPDTEAFF
TGTGCCAGCAGCCCTCACGAGGGCTCTAAGCCCGACACTGAAGCTTTCTTT
>many|TRBV27|.|TRBJ2-7
CASNRRAGAVGGQYF
TGTGCCAGCAACCGACGAGCAGGGGCAGTGGGAGGGCAGTACTTC
>few|TRBV12-3/TRBV12-4|.|TRBJ2-3
CASSLGYAYADTQYF
TGTGCCAGCAGTTTAGGCTACGCTTACGCAGATACGCAGTATTTT
>few|TRBV13|TRBD2|TRBJ2-7
CASSRSGWGLATYEQYF
TGTGCCAGCAGCCGGAGTGGTTGGGGACTAGCGACATACGAGCAGTACTTC
>many|TRBV5-8|.|TRBJ1-1
CASSLVRSLEAFF
TGTGCCAGCAGCTTGGTTAGGAGCCTTGAAGCTTTCTTT
>many|TRBV15|TRBD1|TRBJ2-1
CATSEVRQGEQFF
TGTGCCACCAGCGAGGTTAGACAGGGGGAGCAGTTCTTC
>.|TRBV6-2/TRBV6-3|.|TRBJ2-7
CASRSARDSREQYF
TGTGCCAGCAGAAGCGCCCGGGACTCCCGCGAGCAGTACTTC
>.|TRBV11-2|.|TRBJ1-4
CASSLPGGGEVLKKLFF
TGTGCCAGCAGCTTACCGGGCGGAGGGGAGGTATTGAAAAAACTGTTTTTT
>few|TRBV4-3|.|TRBJ2-7
CASSQDSGVMGYEQYF
TGCGCCAGCAGCCAAGATTCAGGGGTAATGGGCTACGAGCAGTACTTC
>few|TRBV6-6|.|TRBJ1-3
CASSYSSSSGNTIYF
TGTGCCAGCAGTTACTCATCCAGCTCTGGAAACACCATATATTTT
>.|TRBV24-1|TRBD2|TRBJ2-1
CATSEQPGLGQNEQFF
TGTGCCACCAGTGAACAACCGGGACTAGGCCAGAATGAGCAGTTCTTC
>many|TRBV5-4|TRBD1|TRBJ1-1
CASSRFRDSPETEAFF
TGTGCCAGCAGCCGTTTCCGGGACAGTCCAGAAACTGAAGCTTTCTTT
>few|TRBV27|.|TRBJ2-1
CASSPYPGTEQDNEQFF
TGTGCCAGCAGTCCCTACCCGGGGACGGAACAGGACAATGAGCAGTTCTTC
>few|TRBV7-9|.|TRBJ2-2
CASSGGSGELFF
TGTGCCAGCAGTGGGGGCTCCGGGGAGCTGTTTTTT
>.|TRBV6-2/TRBV6-3|.|TRBJ2-1
CASSYSVYSRNEQFF
TGTGCCAGCAGTTACTCGGTCTACTCTCGGAATGAGCAGTTCTTC
>few|TRBV30|.|TRBJ2-7
CAWLSGYEQYF
TGTGCCTGGCTAAGTGGGTACGAGCAGTACTTC
>.|TRBV7-2|.|TRBJ2-1
CASRGGNYNKQFF
TGTGCCAGCAGGGGGGGTAATTACAATAAGCAGTTCTTC
>.|TRBV20-1|.|TRBJ2-7
CSARDVAGPLYEQYF
TGCAGTGCTAGAGACGTCGCCGGGCCCCTCTACGAGCAGTACTTC